The 14 T cell receptor beta chains below all came from one sample that was sequenced in a study of blood T cell repertoires in COVID-19. TCRdb keeps only in-frame clones here, not all; method: immunoSEQ multiplex PCR. The sample has about 300,000 clones; approximately 86% are singletons. The specimen was peripheral blood. The origin of the receptors is a man younger than 35 with active or convalescent COVID-19.

This chain uses TRBV9 with TRBJ1-2; TRBD1 aligns across 7 bases. The germline V gene has CDR1 SGDLS and CDR2 YYNGEE. V shed 4 bases and J 14 bases; nucleotides not matched to a gene: 23. The CDR3 runs 16 residues. CDR3: CASSPLPGTALEAVTF. The CDR3 DNA is TGTGCCAGCAGCCCCCTCCCAGGGACAGCCCTCGAAGCAGTTACCTTC.

The chain carries TRBV5-1 and TRBJ1-3, with no clear D. The CDR3 has 14 amino acids. Germline V gene sequence: CDR1 SGHRS, CDR2 YFSETQ. V was pared by 2 bases and J by 0 bases, with 6 bases between. CDR3 region: CASSLTYSGNTIYF. The CDR3 DNA is TGCGCCAGCAGCTTAACCTACTCTGGAAACACCATATATTTT.

The V gene is TRBV9, the J gene TRBJ2-1; weak D call: TRBD2 (6 bases). This CDR3 is built from 18 residues. The germline V gene encodes CDR1 SGDLS and CDR2 YYNGEE. Trimming took 2 bases from V and 4 from J, leaving 22 bases between them. CDR3: CASSVGGLAGDVYNEQFF. The DNA for the CDR3 is TGTGCCAGCAGCGTGGGGGGTCTAGCAGGCGACGTTTACAATGAGCAGTTCTTC.

As regards this clone: One end of the junction fails to match germline, which may point to a read error. The rearrangement links TRBV3-1 (or the pseudogene TRBV3-2) to TRBJ2-2; 12 nucleotides match TRBD1. Per germline, CDR1 LGHDT and CDR2 YNNKEL (reference sequence). The CDR3 has 18 amino acids. CDR3 protein: CASSPIWGQGANAGELFF. The DNA for the CDR3 is TGTGCCAGCAGCCCGATATGGGGACAGGGGGCGAACGCCGGGGAGCTGTTTTTT.

This clone was seen more than once but under ten times. J is TRBJ1-5 and V is TRBV19, with 9 bases lining up with TRBD1. Germline trimming cut 0 bases from V and 4 bases from J; bases unmatched to any gene: 10. Germline assignment: CDR1 LNHDA and CDR2 SQIVND (reference sequence). This CDR3 is built from 18 residues. CDR3 coding DNA: TGTGCCAGTAGTATAGAAATACCGGGACAGGGAAGGAATCAGCCCCAGCATTTT. Amino acids: CASSIEIPGQGRNQPQHF.

This clone appeared a single time. The CDR3 DNA reads TGTGCCAGCAGCTTACCGGACAGGGTCGGCTACACCTTC. It encodes CASSLPDRVGYTF. This chain uses TRBV13 with TRBJ1-2; 8 nucleotides agree with TRBD1. Germline loops: CDR1 PRHDT, CDR2 FYEKMQ (reference sequence). This CDR3 is built from 13 residues. With 2 bases clipped from V and 8 bases from J, the junction kept 4 bases outside the gene matches.

On this clone: This sample includes further DNA sequences coding for the same CDR3. This chain uses TRBV19 with TRBJ1-6, with 7 nucleotides matching TRBD1. Trimming cost V 3 bases and J 7 bases; bases outside gene matches: 3. CDR1 and CDR2 (germline): LNHDA, SQIVND (reference sequence). The length of the CDR3 is 14 residues. The CDR3 DNA reads as TGTGCCAGTAGTATCGCCAGGGGGAATTCACCCCTCCACTTT. Protein product: CASSIARGNSPLHF.

The V call is TRBV6-1, the J call TRBJ1-5; TRBD1 matches at 10 bases. Looked up from germline, CDR1 is MNHNS and CDR2 is SASEGT. The CDR3 covers 16 residues. Trimming took 2 bases from V and 3 from J; bases not matched to a gene: 4. In nucleotides, the CDR3 is TGTGCCAGCAGTGAAAGGGACAGGGGAGCCAATCAGCCCCAGCATTTT. Its translation is CASSERDRGANQPQHF.

The chain employs TRBV4-2 and TRBJ1-5, with TRBD1 as a possible D gene (6 bases). The CDR3 covers 17 residues. Germline lookup yields CDR1 LGHNA and CDR2 YNFKEQ. Trimming removed 0 bases from V and 3 bases from J, with 15 bases in between. The CDR3 coding sequence is TGTGCCAGCAGCCAAGATAGCGGGGGCCCCTACAATCAGCCCCAGCATTTT. Its protein is CASSQDSGGPYNQPQHF.

V is TRBV6-4 and J is TRBJ1-1; D unresolved. The CDR3 is made up of 15 amino acids. Germline CDR1 and CDR2: MRHNA and SNTAGT. V was shortened by 6 bases and J by 1 base, with 15 bases between the two germline ends. DNA of the CDR3: TGTGCCAGCAGCCCGAGTGCAACGGGGAACACTGAAGCTTTCTTT. Translated: CASSPSATGNTEAFF.

The gene calls are TRBV27 and TRBJ2-7; D remains ambiguous. The CDR3 length is 15 residues. The ends were cut back, 0 bases at V and 3 bases at J, with 12 bases in the middle. Germline V gene data show CDR1 as MNHEY and CDR2 as SMNVEV (reference sequence). The CDR3 reads CASSLSAPTNYEQYF. Here the CDR3 DNA reads TGTGCCAGCAGTTTATCGGCTCCCACCAACTACGAGCAGTACTTC.

The rearrangement joins TRBV21-1 to TRBJ2-3; TRBD2 is the table's D call and was not checked against the DNA. TRBV21-1 is described as a pseudogene. The CDR3 covers 14 residues. The CDR3 loop is CASHRVRPPDTQYF. The DNA of the CDR3 is TGTGCCAGCCACCGGGTCCGACCACCAGATACGCAGTATTTT.

V usage is TRBV5-5 and J usage is TRBJ1-2; 9 bases line up with TRBD1. The V and J ends lost 5 bases and 0 bases, in that order; junction bases with no gene match: 8. CDR1 and CDR2 from the germline V gene are SGHKS and YYEKEE (reference sequence). The CDR3 contains 16 residues. The CDR3, as DNA: TGTGCCAGCAGTTCTGGACAGGGGAACCCTAACTATGGCTACACCTTC. It encodes CASSSGQGNPNYGYTF.

This clone was seen once. The J gene is TRBJ1-1, the V gene TRBV7-9; no clear D gene. This CDR3 has 18 amino acids. V was pared by 1 base and J by 6 bases, with 24 bases between. From germline, CDR1 is SEHNR and CDR2 FQNEAQ (reference sequence). CDR3 coding DNA: TGTGCCAGCAGCTTAGAGACGGGATTGGGCCAGGTGCGCTCTGAAGCTTTCTTT. Translating gives CASSLETGLGQVRSEAFF.